The 28 T cell receptor beta chains reported below all come from one sample, sequenced in a study of blood T cell repertoires in COVID-19. This table comes from immunoSEQ multiplex PCR, and its TCRdb copy is limited to in-frame clones, with some not included. The data show 650,000 to 800,000 clones, 80% to 90% seen once. The sequenced sample consisted of peripheral blood. The origin of the receptors is a woman in her late teens or twenties with acute or convalescent COVID-19.

This chain connects TRBV19 to TRBJ1-2, with D uncertain. Trimming removed 3 bases at V and 2 bases at J, with 19 bases between. Germline assignment: CDR1 LNHDA and CDR2 SQIVND (reference sequence). The CDR3 has 17 amino acids. The CDR3 sequence: CASSIEGGPPRNYGYTF. The CDR3 DNA is TGTGCCAGTAGTATCGAAGGAGGGCCCCCAAGAAACTATGGCTACACCTTC.

The V and J genes are TRBV6-1 and TRBJ2-5; 7 positions match TRBD1. V trimming: 2 bases; J trimming: 0 bases; junction bases outside the gene matches: 30. This CDR3 contains 24 residues. Looked up from germline, CDR1 is MNHNS and CDR2 is SASEGT. CDR3 nucleotides: TGTGCCAGCAGTGAATATCGTGGGGGTTTCTTGACAGGGAATCCTTTTAAGTACCAAGAGACCCAGTACTTC. The encoded protein is CASSEYRGGFLTGNPFKYQETQYF.

The chain joins TRBV25-1 to TRBJ1-1, with 9 nucleotides matching TRBD1. The CDR3 has 16 residues. CDR1 and CDR2 from the germline V gene are MGHDK and SYGVNS. Trimming removed 3 bases from V and 5 bases from J; junction bases left unmatched: 10. The CDR3 DNA reads TGTGCCAGCAGTGACCGACGGACAGGGGAGAGGACTGAAGCTTTCTTT. Translated: CASSDRRTGERTEAFF.

The rearrangement links TRBV7-2 to TRBJ1-6, with unresolved D. Germline loops: CDR1 SGHTA, CDR2 FQGNSA. The CDR3 length is 17 residues. Trimming stripped 0 bases from V and 6 bases from J, with 15 bases between. The CDR3 nucleotides read TGTGCCAGCAGCTTAGCACGGACCCGGGGAAGTAATTCACCCCTCCACTTT. Translating it yields CASSLARTRGSNSPLHF.

The V and J genes are TRBV7-8 and TRBJ1-5; D is uncertain. The CDR3 contains 13 residues. Germline V gives CDR1 SGHVS, CDR2 FQNEAQ. Trimming shortened V by 3 bases and J by 3 bases, and 6 bases separated the two germline ends. The CDR3 nucleotides read TGTGCCAGCAGCTTGGACTCCAATCAGCCCCAGCATTTT. Translating it yields CASSLDSNQPQHF.

This chain's CDR3 is CASSPTGGTEAFF. Here the CDR3 DNA reads TGTGCCAGCAGCCCGACAGGGGGCACTGAAGCTTTCTTT. The chain joins TRBV7-2 to TRBJ1-1; 9 bases map to TRBD1. J was trimmed by 4 bases and V by 5 bases; bases with no gene match: 2. This CDR3 is 13 amino acids long. Germline-derived CDR1 and CDR2 are SGHTA and FQGNSA.

As regards this clone: Other DNA sequences from this sample encode an identical CDR3 as well. The V and J genes are TRBV5-1 and TRBJ2-1; D not resolved. Trimming took off 1 base at V and 4 bases at J, with 6 bases between the two ends. Germline-derived CDR1 and CDR2 are SGHRS and YFSETQ. The CDR3 has 13 residues. The CDR3 is CASSLTGYNEQFF. Here the CDR3 DNA reads TGCGCCAGCAGCTTGACCGGGTACAATGAGCAGTTCTTC.

This chain links TRBV5-4 with TRBJ1-6; 10 bases agree with TRBD1. From germline, CDR1 is SGHNT and CDR2 YYREEE (reference sequence). The CDR3 loop spans 18 amino acids. The V segment lost 4 bases and the J segment 0 bases; nucleotides outside the gene matches: 7. The CDR3 region has the DNA TGTGCCAGCAGCGCGGGGACAGGGGTGATCTCCTATAATTCACCCCTCCACTTT. Residues: CASSAGTGVISYNSPLHF.

The CDR3: CAIRTGNTEAFF. The CDR3 DNA follows: TGTGCCATCAGAACAGGGAACACTGAAGCTTTCTTT. The chain carries TRBV10-3 and TRBJ1-1, with a tentative D call TRBD1 (5 bases). The V and J ends lost 6 bases and 1 base respectively, with 6 bases between them. Germline V gives CDR1 ENHRY, CDR2 SYGVKD. The CDR3 is made up of 12 amino acids.

In its sample, this clone was seen a few times. This sequence joins TRBV5-5 and TRBJ2-1, with D perhaps TRBD2 (5 bases). Trimming shortened V by 3 bases and J by 7 bases, and 11 bases separated the two germline ends. The CDR3 contains 13 residues. CDR1 and CDR2 (germline): SGHKS, YYEKEE (reference sequence). The CDR3 here is CASSWVSGNEQFF. The CDR3 DNA reads as TGTGCCAGCAGCTGGGTTTCGGGGAATGAGCAGTTCTTC. The complete variable domain, with remaining parts taken from reference TRBV5-5 and TRBJ2-1, reads DAGVTQSPTHLIKTRGQQVTLRCSPISGHKSVSWYQQVLGQGPQFIFQYYEKEERGRGNFPDRFSARQFPNYSSELNVNALLLGDSALYLCASSWVSGNEQFFGPGTRLTVL.

The chain joins TRBV14 to TRBJ2-3, with 7 positions matching TRBD2. CDR3 length equals 13 residues. CDR1 is SGHDN, CDR2 FVKESK, per germline. V dropped 0 bases and J dropped 9; count of bases not matched to a gene: 3. This CDR3 reads CASSQEVLATQYF. In DNA form, the CDR3 reads TGTGCCAGCAGCCAAGAGGTACTAGCGACGCAGTATTTT.

The genes are TRBV19 and TRBJ1-1; 7 nucleotides line up with TRBD1. From germline, CDR1 is LNHDA and CDR2 SQIVND (reference sequence). The CDR3 runs to 13 residues. After removal of 10 bases from V and 0 bases from J, the junction contained 5 bases not matched to a gene. CDR3 nucleotide sequence: TGTGCCACCCAGACAGGGCTGAACACTGAAGCTTTCTTT. It codes for CATQTGLNTEAFF.

The chain couples TRBV4-1 to TRBJ1-5; D perhaps matches TRBD1 (5 bases). Germline-derived CDR1 and CDR2 are MGHRA and YSYEKL. V was clipped by 1 base and J by 3 bases, with 19 bases between them. The CDR3 has 18 amino acids. Written as DNA, the CDR3 is TGCGCCAGCAGCCAAGGGGCCCGAGACAGCCCGTTCAATCAGCCCCAGCATTTT. As protein: CASSQGARDSPFNQPQHF.

The V and J genes are TRBV14 and TRBJ1-1; D possibly corresponds to TRBD1 (5 bases). The germline V and J ends were trimmed by 4 bases and 8 bases, with 14 bases remaining between them. The CDR3 sequence is 13 residues long. Germline CDR1 is SGHDN and CDR2 is FVKESK. CDR3 region: CASSLGRGTEAFF. Here the CDR3 DNA reads TGTGCCAGCAGCCTTGGAAGGGGAACCGAAGCTTTCTTT.

CDR3 sequence reads: CASSGAQGAGGNTIYF. The CDR3 nucleotides read TGTGCCAGCAGCGGGGCTCAGGGGGCAGGTGGAAACACCATATATTTT. V and J are TRBV9 and TRBJ1-3, with 8 bases that match TRBD1. Trimming took 3 bases from V and 3 from J; bases not matched to a gene: 8. The germline gives CDR1 SGDLS, CDR2 YYNGEE. The CDR3 spans 16 residues.

The chain couples TRBV5-4 to TRBJ1-4, with unresolved D. V was clipped by 4 bases and J by 0 bases, with 10 bases between them. There are 15 residues in the CDR3. The germline V gene has CDR1 SGHNT and CDR2 YYREEE (reference sequence). The CDR3 is CASSLRGSTNEKLFF. Written as DNA, the CDR3 is TGTGCCAGCAGCCTGAGAGGATCAACTAATGAAAAACTGTTTTTT.

This clone was found once. The V call is TRBV21-1, the J call TRBJ1-1; the table assigns TRBD1, which was not confirmed against the DNA. TRBV21-1 represents a pseudogene. The length of the CDR3 is 16 residues. For the CDR3, the DNA is TGTGCCAGCAGTCAAGGGTGGGGCCCGGCGGACACTGAAGCTTTCTTT. Protein: CASSQGWGPADTEAFF.

The chain has TRBV7-8 and TRBJ1-5, with TRBD1 matching over 9 bases. The J segment lost 6 bases and the V segment lost 4 bases, leaving 10 bases of the junction unmatched. Looked up from germline, CDR1 is SGHVS and CDR2 is FQNEAQ. The CDR3 has 16 amino acids. CDR3: CASSSTGGAGIQPQHF. The CDR3 DNA sequence: TGTGCCAGCAGCTCTACAGGGGGCGCGGGTATTCAGCCCCAGCATTTT.

The chain links TRBV9 to TRBJ2-1; weak D call: TRBD1 (6 bases). The germline CDR1 and CDR2 sequences are SGDLS and YYNGEE. V was cut by 0 bases and J by 9 bases, with 10 bases left in between. The CDR3 has 13 amino acids. CDR3 sequence (DNA): TGTGCCAGCAGCGTAGAAGGGGGAACTGAGCAGTTCTTC. Translation: CASSVEGGTEQFF.

This clone was detected a few times. The chain uses TRBV10-3 and TRBJ1-2, with 7 bases lining up with TRBD1. Unmatched junction bases numbered 15, after V lost 4 bases and J lost 4 bases. Germline assignment: CDR1 ENHRY and CDR2 SYGVKD. The CDR3 has 17 residues. CDR3 DNA: TGTGCCATCAGTGGCTTAGCAACGGGGTGGGACAGCTATGGCTACACCTTC. Amino acids: CAISGLATGWDSYGYTF.

Only one count was recorded for this clone. This chain connects TRBV2 to TRBJ2-7, with 10 bases matching TRBD2. This CDR3 is 13 amino acids long. J lost 7 bases, V lost 7 bases, and 7 bases had no gene match. The V gene's germline CDR1 is SNHLY and CDR2 FYNNEI. In DNA, the CDR3 is TGTGCCAGCAATCTTAGCGGGGGGAGTGAGCAGTACTTC. The encoded protein is CASNLSGGSEQYF.

The V and J genes are TRBV12-2 and TRBJ1-5. TRBV12-2 is a pseudogene segment. CDR3 size: 15 residues. CDR3 sequence reads: CASRPEAGPNQPQHF. CDR3 DNA: TGTGCAAGTCGCCCGGAGGCAGGCCCCAATCAGCCCCAGCATTTT.

In this sample, this clone turned up once. The chain employs TRBV7-2 and TRBJ1-1, with a weak D call TRBD1 (5 bases). V was cut by 5 bases and J by 4 bases, with 11 bases left in between. CDR1 SGHTA and CDR2 FQGNSA come from the germline V gene. CDR3 size: 13 residues. The CDR3 here is CASSLRGSTEAFF. In DNA, the CDR3 is TGTGCCAGCAGCCTACGGGGGAGCACTGAAGCTTTCTTT.

V is TRBV29-1 and J is TRBJ2-7; TRBD2 might be the D (5 bases). The CDR3 covers 15 residues. CDR1 SQVTM and CDR2 ANQGSEA come from the germline V gene. V shed 3 bases and J shed 3 bases, with 18 bases lying between them. The CDR3 coding sequence is TGCAGCGTTGAGGGCGGACGGGGTCAGTTCTACGAGCAGTACTTC. Translated: CSVEGGRGQFYEQYF.

The chain links TRBV5-1 to TRBJ2-7; D not certain. Trimming cost V 5 bases and J 0 bases, with 9 bases left between them. The CDR3 runs to 13 residues. The germline CDR1 and CDR2 sequences are SGHRS and YFSETQ. CDR3 sequence reads: CASSTSNSYEQYF. CDR3 sequence (DNA): TGCGCCAGCAGTACAAGTAACTCCTACGAGCAGTACTTC.

The chain is built from TRBV5-1 and TRBJ2-7; 9 nucleotides align to TRBD1. J lost 2 bases, V lost 0 bases, and 6 bases had no gene match. CDR1 is SGHRS and CDR2 is YFSETQ in the germline V gene. The CDR3 is 16 amino acids. This CDR3 is CASSLGLRDRAYEQYF. The CDR3 coding sequence is TGCGCCAGCAGCTTGGGATTACGGGACAGGGCCTACGAGCAGTACTTC.

The chain has TRBV11-2 and TRBJ2-7; tentatively, D is TRBD2 (6 bases). Trimming took off 4 bases at V and 4 bases at J, with 20 bases between the two ends. The length of the CDR3 is 16 residues. The V gene's germline CDR1 is SGHAT and CDR2 FQNNGV. DNA of the CDR3: TGTGCCAGCAGCTCCACCTCCGGGACTGAGTTTTACGAGCAGTACTTC. Translating gives CASSSTSGTEFYEQYF.

V is TRBV5-1 and J is TRBJ2-5; 10 bases are shared with TRBD2. J was trimmed by 1 base and V by 4 bases; bases with no gene match: 10. In germline, CDR1 is SGHRS, CDR2 YFSETQ. The CDR3 covers 17 residues. The CDR3: CASSPGSTSGAQETQYF. As DNA, the CDR3 is TGCGCCAGCAGCCCCGGCTCAACTAGCGGGGCCCAAGAGACCCAGTACTTC.